The next 21 T cell receptor beta chains were all read from a single sample in a study of blood T cell repertoires in COVID-19. Assay used: immunoSEQ multiplex PCR; TCRdb lists only in-frame clones, some missing. The table shows about 260,000 clones, with approximately 88% occurring only once. The sequencing sample was made of peripheral blood. The source of these receptors is a human donor in a cohort sampled during active COVID-19.

The genes are TRBV3-1 (or the pseudogene TRBV3-2) and TRBJ2-7; 10 bases map to TRBD2. CDR3 length: 15 residues. Germline-derived CDR1 and CDR2 are LGHDT and YNNKEL (reference sequence). With 1 base clipped from V and 3 bases from J, the junction kept 3 bases outside the gene matches. The CDR3 DNA reads as TGTGCCAGCAGCCAAGGCACTAGCGGGAACTACGAGCAGTACTTC. Protein sequence: CASSQGTSGNYEQYF.

The chain employs TRBV7-8 and TRBJ2-6; 7 nucleotides line up with TRBD2. This CDR3 contains 15 residues. V lost 4 bases to trimming and J lost 1 base; unmatched junction nucleotides: 1. Germline-derived CDR1 and CDR2 are SGHVS and FQNEAQ. The CDR3, as DNA: TGTGCCAGCAGCTGGACTAGTTCTGGGGCCAACGTCCTGACTTTC. This encodes CASSWTSSGANVLTF.

The chain links TRBV10-3 to TRBJ1-2, with 9 bases that match TRBD1. Germline V gene lookup returns CDR1 ENHRY and CDR2 SYGVKD. J was trimmed by 13 bases and V by 0 bases; bases with no gene match: 6. This CDR3 comprises 13 residues. The CDR3 reads CAISESRDRVLTF. In DNA, the CDR3 is TGTGCCATCAGTGAGTCACGGGACAGGGTTCTCACCTTC.

The chain links TRBV9 to TRBJ2-3, with D hard to call. From germline, CDR1 is SGDLS and CDR2 YYNGEE. The CDR3 consists of 14 residues. The V gene lost 3 bases and the J gene lost 6 bases, with 14 bases spanning the gap. CDR3 loop: CASSALTRLDTQYF. Written as DNA, the CDR3 is TGTGCCAGCAGCGCCCTAACCCGACTGGATACGCAGTATTTT.

The chain couples TRBV11-2 to TRBJ1-2; possibly TRBD1 for D (6 bases). Germline V lookup: CDR1 SGHAT, CDR2 FQNNGV. Trimming stripped 5 bases from V and 8 bases from J, with 21 bases between. This CDR3 contains 15 residues. For the CDR3, the DNA is TGTGCCAGCAGCCCGCAGGTGGGGGCCCGTGGGGGCTACACCTTC. It translates to CASSPQVGARGGYTF.

The J gene is TRBJ2-7, the V gene TRBV5-6; D is unclear. The CDR3 runs to 14 residues. CDR1 is SGHDT, CDR2 YYEEEE, per germline. The V end was cut by 1 base, the J end by 2 bases, with 10 bases between. The CDR3 coding sequence is TGTGCCAGCAGCTTGTACTTAAGCACCTACGAGCAGTACTTC. Amino acids: CASSLYLSTYEQYF.

CDR3 loop: CASSPSRGQDYSNQPQHF. The CDR3, as DNA: TGTGCCAGCAGCCCTAGTCGTGGACAGGACTATAGCAATCAGCCCCAGCATTTT. V and J are TRBV7-9 and TRBJ1-5; 7 bases are shared with TRBD1. CDR3 length equals 18 residues. The germline V gene has CDR1 SEHNR and CDR2 FQNEAQ (reference sequence). With V trimmed by 5 bases and J by 0 bases, 13 bases remained unmatched.

This chain joins TRBV5-1 and TRBJ2-2; D might be TRBD1 (6 bases). The CDR3 runs to 15 residues. Germline CDR1 reads SGHRS; CDR2 reads YFSETQ. V was cut by 4 bases and J by 4 bases, with 14 bases left in between. CDR3 nucleotides: TGCGCCAGCAGCCCCGAGGGGGATTCCACCGGGGAGCTGTTTTTT. Translated: CASSPEGDSTGELFF.

The gene calls are TRBV6-5 and TRBJ1-4, with a possible D match to TRBD1 (5 bases). V shed 7 bases and J shed 6 bases, with 12 bases lying between them. Germline lookup yields CDR1 MNHEY and CDR2 SVGAGI. This CDR3 has 13 residues. CDR3 amino acids: CASNDSADEKLFF. The CDR3 DNA sequence: TGTGCCAGCAACGACAGCGCCGATGAAAAACTGTTTTTT.

The chain links TRBV19 to TRBJ2-5, with a tentative D call TRBD1 (5 bases). Germline-derived CDR1 and CDR2 are LNHDA and SQIVND (reference sequence). Deletions cut 5 bases from V and 4 bases from J, with 14 bases between. The CDR3 runs to 14 residues. CDR3 nucleotide sequence: TGTGCCAGTAGTCCCCAACAGGACGCAGAGACCCAGTACTTC. Translation: CASSPQQDAETQYF. The variable domain in full, with the rest retrieved from reference TRBV19 and TRBJ2-5, is DGGITQSPKYLFRKEGQNVTLSCEQNLNHDAMYWYRQDPGQGLRLIYYSQIVNDFQKGDIAEGYSVSREKKESFPLTVTSAQKNPTAFYLCASSPQQDAETQYFGPGTRLLVL.

This sequence joins TRBV10-3 and TRBJ2-1, with 8 nucleotides matching TRBD2. Trimming at V came to 5 bases and at J to 7 bases, leaving 7 bases not matched to a gene. Germline assignment: CDR1 ENHRY and CDR2 SYGVKD. This CDR3 region has 14 residues. The CDR3, as DNA: TGTGCCATCAGTAGTAGGACTAGCCCAAATGAGCAGTTCTTC. Translated, it gives CAISSRTSPNEQFF.

The V and J genes are TRBV28 and TRBJ2-7; 7 bases map to TRBD2. Germline V CDR1 and CDR2: MDHEN, SYDVKM. The CDR3 covers 15 residues. V shed 5 bases and J 5 bases; nucleotides not matched to a gene: 12. The CDR3: CASSASTLASHEQYF. The DNA for the CDR3 is TGTGCCAGCAGTGCCTCTACACTAGCGTCCCACGAGCAGTACTTC.

The rearrangement joins TRBV5-8 to TRBJ2-2, with a weak D call TRBD1 (6 bases). The CDR3 runs 14 residues. Germline CDR1 SGHTS, CDR2 YDEGEE. V lost 7 bases to trimming and J lost 3 bases, with 13 bases between them. The CDR3 loop is CASSGQSYTGELFF. The CDR3, as DNA: TGTGCCAGCTCCGGACAGTCCTACACCGGGGAGCTGTTTTTT. The whole variable domain, filled in from reference TRBV5-8 and TRBJ2-2, reads EAGVTQSPTHLIKTRGQQATLRCSPISGHTSVYWYQQALGLGLQFLLWYDEGEERNRGNFPPRFSGRQFPNYSSELNVNALELEDSALYLCASSGQSYTGELFFGEGSRLTVL.

This CDR3 reads CASSRGTYEQYF. As DNA, the CDR3 is TGTGCCAGCAGCAGGGGTACCTACGAGCAGTACTTC. The chain carries TRBV6-5 and TRBJ2-7, with a possible D match to TRBD1 (6 bases). Germline-derived CDR1 and CDR2 are MNHEY and SVGAGI. V was shortened by 6 bases and J by 2 bases, with 8 bases between the two germline ends. The length of the CDR3 is 12 residues.

The chain recombines TRBV9 with TRBJ2-1; D may be TRBD1 (6 bases). V lost 0 bases, J lost 4 bases, and 14 bases lay in between. This CDR3 is built from 16 residues. Germline loops: CDR1 SGDLS, CDR2 YYNGEE. CDR3 DNA: TGTGCCAGCAGCGTAGAACAGGGAGAGTTTTACAATGAGCAGTTCTTC. It translates to CASSVEQGEFYNEQFF.

V and J are TRBV5-6 and TRBJ2-3, with 11 bases that match TRBD2. V was clipped by 3 bases and J by 5 bases; unmatched bases: 8. The CDR3 covers 16 residues. Germline assignment: CDR1 SGHDT and CDR2 YYEEEE. The CDR3 loop reads CASSSISSGGEDTQYF. DNA of the CDR3: TGTGCCAGCAGCTCCATCAGTAGCGGGGGGGAAGATACGCAGTATTTT. Supplemented by reference TRBV5-6 and TRBJ2-3, the full variable domain reads DAGVTQSPTHLIKTRGQQVTLRCSPKSGHDTVSWYQQALGQGPQFIFQYYEEEERQRGNFPDRFSGHQFPNYSSELNVNALLLGDSALYLCASSSISSGGEDTQYFGPGTRLTVL.

The chain employs TRBV18 and TRBJ1-2; 7 positions match TRBD1. J was trimmed by 6 bases and V by 5 bases; bases with no gene match: 6. CDR1 is KGHSH, CDR2 LQKENI, per germline. This CDR3 spans 13 amino acids. The CDR3 loop is CASSSDRVNGYTF. The CDR3 DNA follows: TGTGCCAGCTCATCAGACAGGGTCAATGGCTACACCTTC.

This sequence joins TRBV13 and TRBJ2-3; tentative D call: TRBD2 (5 bases). CDR3 length: 15 residues. Looked up from germline, CDR1 is PRHDT and CDR2 is FYEKMQ (reference sequence). The V end was cut by 0 bases, the J end by 1 base, with 8 bases between. CDR3 region: CASSLGRVGTDTQYF. As DNA, the CDR3 is TGTGCCAGCAGCTTAGGGCGGGTGGGCACAGATACGCAGTATTTT.

The V call is TRBV10-3, the J call TRBJ1-1; no clear D. Looked up from germline, CDR1 is ENHRY and CDR2 is SYGVKD. V gave up 0 bases and J gave up 7 bases, with 6 bases separating them. The CDR3 is 12 amino acids. The CDR3 sequence is CAISESIVEAFF. CDR3 in DNA: TGTGCCATCAGTGAGTCGATAGTTGAAGCTTTCTTT.

The chain uses TRBV5-6 and TRBJ1-2; D is possibly TRBD1 (6 bases). The germline V gene has CDR1 SGHDT and CDR2 YYEEEE. CDR3 size: 13 residues. Deletions cut 2 bases from V and 6 bases from J, with 11 bases between. The CDR3 loop reads CASSFRGPDGYTF. The CDR3 nucleotides are TGTGCCAGCAGCTTCAGGGGCCCTGATGGCTACACCTTC.

The rearrangement links TRBV21-1 to TRBJ2-7; TRBD2 was called by the table and not checked on the DNA. TRBV21-1 is a listed pseudogene. The CDR3 spans 15 residues. CDR3 coding DNA: TGTGCCAGCAGCAAAGTTCGGGATTTGTTGGGCGAGCAGTACTTC. It translates to CASSKVRDLLGEQYF.